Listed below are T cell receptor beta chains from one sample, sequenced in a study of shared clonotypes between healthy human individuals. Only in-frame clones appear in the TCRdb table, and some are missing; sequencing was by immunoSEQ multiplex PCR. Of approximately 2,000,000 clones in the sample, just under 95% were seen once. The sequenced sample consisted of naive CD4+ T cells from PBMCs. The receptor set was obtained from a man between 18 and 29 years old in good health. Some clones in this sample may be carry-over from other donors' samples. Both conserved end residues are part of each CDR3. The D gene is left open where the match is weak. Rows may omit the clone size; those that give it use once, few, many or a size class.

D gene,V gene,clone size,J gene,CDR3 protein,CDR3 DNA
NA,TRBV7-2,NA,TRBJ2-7,CASSRHPQYEQYF,TGTGCCAGCAGCCGCCACCCCCAATACGAGCAGTACTTC
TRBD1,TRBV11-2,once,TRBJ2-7,CASSARQGSYEQYF,TGTGCCAGCAGCGCAAGACAGGGTTCCTACGAGCAGTACTTC
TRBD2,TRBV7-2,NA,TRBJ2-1,CASSLVLAGGPVNEQFF,TGTGCCAGCAGCTTAGTATTAGCGGGAGGGCCTGTCAATGAGCAGTTCTTC
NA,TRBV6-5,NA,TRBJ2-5,CASSWTTNQETQYF,TGTGCCAGCAGTTGGACGACCAACCAAGAGACCCAGTACTTC
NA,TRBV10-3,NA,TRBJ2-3,CAISESRSTDTQYF,TGTGCCATCAGTGAGTCGCGGAGCACAGATACGCAGTATTTT
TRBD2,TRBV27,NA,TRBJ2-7,CAIQAGGLEGGHEQYF,TGTGCCATTCAAGCGGGAGGGCTCGAAGGTGGCCACGAGCAGTACTTC
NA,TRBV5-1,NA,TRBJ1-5,CASSLDPGPLNQPQHF,TGCGCCAGCAGCTTGGACCCGGGACCGCTCAATCAGCCCCAGCATTTT
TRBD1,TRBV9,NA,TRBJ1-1,CASSVQQGGYTEAFF,TGTGCCAGCAGCGTCCAACAGGGGGGGTACACTGAAGCTTTCTTT
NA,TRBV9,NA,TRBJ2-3,CASSVAERFTDTQYF,TGTGCCAGCAGCGTAGCGGAGCGGTTCACAGATACGCAGTATTTT
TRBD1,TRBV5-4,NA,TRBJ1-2,CASSRGQGEYGYTF,TGTGCCAGCAGCCGAGGACAGGGAGAGTATGGCTACACCTTC
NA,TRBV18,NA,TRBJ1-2,CASSPYTGQPNYGYTF,TGTGCCAGCTCACCCTATACCGGACAGCCTAACTATGGCTACACCTTC
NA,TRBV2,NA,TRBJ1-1,CASSVTRGATEAFF,TGTGCCAGCAGTGTGACTAGGGGGGCGACTGAAGCTTTCTTT
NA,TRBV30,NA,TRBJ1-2,CAWRGLPGNRGYTF,TGTGCCTGGAGGGGGCTTCCAGGCAATCGTGGCTACACCTTC
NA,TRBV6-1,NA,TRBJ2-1,CASSEQGGPYNEQFF,TGTGCCAGCAGTGAACAGGGGGGACCCTACAATGAGCAGTTCTTC
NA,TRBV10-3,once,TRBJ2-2,CAISESSTGELFF,TGTGCCATCAGTGAGTCGAGCACCGGGGAGCTGTTTTTT
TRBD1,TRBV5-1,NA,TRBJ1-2,CASSPTGGDPGYTF,TGCGCCAGCAGCCCGACAGGGGGCGACCCTGGCTACACCTTC
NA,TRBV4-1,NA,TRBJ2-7,CASSRTEGSYEQYF,TGCGCCAGCAGCCGGACGGAGGGAAGCTACGAGCAGTACTTC
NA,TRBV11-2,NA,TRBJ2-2,CASSPQTENTGELFF,TGTGCCAGCAGCCCCCAAACCGAGAACACCGGGGAGCTGTTTTTT
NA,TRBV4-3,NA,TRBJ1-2,CASSQATTGLLGNYGYTF,TGCGCCAGCAGCCAAGCGACGACGGGTCTACTAGGGAACTATGGCTACACCTTC
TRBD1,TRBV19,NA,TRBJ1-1,CASSIDLSGGYQMNTEAFF,TGTGCCAGTAGTATCGATTTGTCAGGGGGCTATCAAATGAACACTGAAGCTTTCTTT
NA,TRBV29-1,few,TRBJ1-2,CSVPGTESYGYTF,TGCAGCGTTCCCGGGACCGAGAGCTATGGCTACACCTTC
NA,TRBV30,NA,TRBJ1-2,CAWSSGSYGYTF,TGTGCCTGGAGCTCAGGGAGCTATGGCTACACCTTC
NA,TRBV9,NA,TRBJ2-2,CASSVGDGTHTGELFF,TGTGCCAGCAGCGTAGGGGACGGTACCCACACCGGGGAGCTGTTTTTT
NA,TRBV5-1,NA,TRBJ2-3,CASSSQGSGGDTQYF,TGCGCCAGCAGCTCGCAGGGTAGTGGGGGAGATACGCAGTATTTT
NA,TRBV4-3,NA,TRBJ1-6,CASARDRNSPLHF,TGCGCCAGCGCCCGAGACAGGAATTCACCCCTCCACTTT
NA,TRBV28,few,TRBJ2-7,CASSPPGGEQYF,TGTGCCAGCAGCCCTCCTGGGGGAGAGCAGTACTTC
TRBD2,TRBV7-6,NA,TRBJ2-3,CASSSRLADRTDTQYF,TGTGCCAGCAGCTCGCGACTAGCGGACCGCACAGATACGCAGTATTTT
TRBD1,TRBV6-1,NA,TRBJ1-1,CASSEIGQGGEAFF,TGTGCCAGCAGTGAAATCGGACAGGGAGGGGAAGCTTTCTTT
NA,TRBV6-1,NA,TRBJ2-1,CASSDRNPHNEQFF,TGTGCCAGCAGCGACCGGAACCCGCACAATGAGCAGTTCTTC
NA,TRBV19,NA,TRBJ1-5,CASSKGRSHYSNQPQHF,TGTGCCAGTAGCAAGGGACGGTCCCATTATAGCAATCAGCCCCAGCATTTT
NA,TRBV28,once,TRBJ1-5,CASRGRSNQPQHF,TGTGCCAGCAGGGGCAGGAGCAATCAGCCCCAGCATTTT
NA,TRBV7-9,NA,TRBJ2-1,CASSGRGTSYNEQFF,TGTGCCAGCAGCGGTAGGGGGACTTCCTACAATGAGCAGTTCTTC
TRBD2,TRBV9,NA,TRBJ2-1,CASSAQPLGAGGLSYNEQFF,TGTGCCAGCAGCGCCCAACCCTTGGGGGCGGGAGGCCTCTCCTACAATGAGCAGTTCTTC
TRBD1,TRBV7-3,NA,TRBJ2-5,CASSLQGGRGETQYF,TGTGCCAGCAGCTTACAAGGGGGCAGGGGAGAGACCCAGTACTTC
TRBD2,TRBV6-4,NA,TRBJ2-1,CASKASGSPYNEQFF,TGTGCCAGCAAGGCTAGCGGGAGTCCGTACAATGAGCAGTTCTTC
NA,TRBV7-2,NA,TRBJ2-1,CASSLNVGNEQFF,TGTGCCAGCAGCTTGAATGTGGGCAATGAGCAGTTCTTC
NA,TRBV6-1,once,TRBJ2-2,CASSPFPNTGELFF,TGTGCCAGCAGTCCCTTTCCGAACACCGGGGAGCTGTTTTTT
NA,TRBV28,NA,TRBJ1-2,CASSLSVGYTF,TGTGCCAGCAGTTTATCGGTGGGCTACACCTTC
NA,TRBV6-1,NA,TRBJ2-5,CASSWGVVETQYF,TGTGCCAGCAGCTGGGGGGTAGTCGAGACCCAGTACTTC
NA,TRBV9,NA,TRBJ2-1,CASQGVSNEQFF,TGTGCCAGCCAAGGAGTGAGTAATGAGCAGTTCTTC
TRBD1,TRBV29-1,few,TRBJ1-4,CSVSTGRGEKLFF,TGCAGCGTGTCGACAGGGAGGGGTGAAAAACTGTTTTTT
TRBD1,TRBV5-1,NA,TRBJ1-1,CASTYRGHDTEAFF,TGCGCCAGCACCTATAGGGGGCACGACACTGAAGCTTTCTTT
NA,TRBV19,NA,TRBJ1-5,CASSMGTNSNQPQHF,TGTGCCAGTAGTATGGGGACAAATAGCAATCAGCCCCAGCATTTT
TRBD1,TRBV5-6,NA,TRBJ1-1,CASSLTGGFNTEAFF,TGTGCCAGCAGCCTTACAGGGGGCTTTAACACTGAAGCTTTCTTT
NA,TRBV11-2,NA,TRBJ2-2,CASSSQAGELFF,TGTGCCAGCAGCTCCCAGGCCGGGGAGCTGTTTTTT
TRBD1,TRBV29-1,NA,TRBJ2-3,CSVSGQGFTQYF,TGCAGCGTCTCGGGACAGGGATTTACGCAGTATTTT
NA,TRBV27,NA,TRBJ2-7,CASAGTLGQLRVYEQYF,TGTGCCAGCGCCGGCACTCTGGGGCAGCTTCGGGTATACGAGCAGTACTTC
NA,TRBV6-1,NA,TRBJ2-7,CASSEAEEGEQYF,TGTGCCAGCAGTGAAGCGGAGGAAGGTGAGCAGTACTTC
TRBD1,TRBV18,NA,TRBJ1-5,CASSPIQGLGNQPQHF,TGTGCCAGCTCACCTATACAGGGGTTGGGCAATCAGCCCCAGCATTTT
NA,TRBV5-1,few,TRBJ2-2,CASSLDPVATGELFF,TGCGCCAGCAGCTTGGATCCCGTGGCCACCGGGGAGCTGTTTTTT
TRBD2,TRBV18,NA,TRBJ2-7,CASSPGPGTSGSEQYF,TGTGCCAGCTCACCCGGACCCGGGACTAGCGGGAGCGAGCAGTACTTC
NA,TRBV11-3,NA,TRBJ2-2,CASSSQATNTGELFF,TGTGCCAGCAGCTCACAGGCGACGAACACCGGGGAGCTGTTTTTT
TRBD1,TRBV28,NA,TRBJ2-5,CASSLGGTGGWETQYF,TGTGCCAGCAGTTTGGGCGGGACAGGGGGCTGGGAGACCCAGTACTTC
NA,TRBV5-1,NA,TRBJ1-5,CASSPGPLSNQPQHF,TGCGCCAGCAGCCCCGGCCCGTTGAGCAATCAGCCCCAGCATTTT